Detailed here is one T cell receptor (beta chain). Its antigen is not identified. The CDR3 has 13 amino acids. The germline gives CDR1 MNHNY, CDR2 SVGAGI (reference sequence). The V end lost 7 bases, the J end lost 9 bases, and 16 bases lay between the germline ends. The data were taken from a study of blood T cells in healthy people across ages. The second PCR ran roughly 7 to 12 cycles with a sample-barcoded 5' primer and J-beta primers. TCRdb independently ran MiXCR on the 5' RACE reads; one entry per CDR3 protein. The table shows roughly 640,000 distinct CDR3 sequences, with about 30% occurring only once. Overall study findings and caveats: Unsorted PBMC material precluded a definitive naive versus antigen-experienced comparison.

V is TRBV6-6 and J is TRBJ2-4; weak D call: TRBD2 (5 bases). The sample comprised blood. The clonotype was recovered from an elderly woman in good health. CDR3 protein: CASIAAGESIQYF. In DNA, the CDR3 is TGTGCCAGCATCGCCGCCGGGGAAAGCATTCAGTACTTC.